This is a list of T cell receptor beta chains from one sample in a study of blood T cell repertoires in COVID-19. TCRdb's table, derived via immunoSEQ multiplex PCR, lists solely in-frame clones and lacks some. The sample includes around 260,000 clones, 80% to 95% of them seen just once. The sample taken for sequencing was peripheral blood. These receptors came from a person aged 18-29 years with COVID-19, enrolled during active disease. Each CDR3 is given without its conserved first and last residue. Each record gives: J gene, V gene, CDR3 protein.

j_call: TRBJ1-2
v_call: TRBV12-3/TRBV12-4
cdr3_aa: ASSLQGASYT

j_call: TRBJ2-3
v_call: TRBV13
cdr3_aa: ASSYPTEGVTDTQY

j_call: TRBJ1-3
v_call: TRBV10-3
cdr3_aa: AISDSGRKHTIY

j_call: TRBJ2-1
v_call: TRBV14
cdr3_aa: ASSQGNRIYNEQF

j_call: TRBJ2-7
v_call: TRBV6-1
cdr3_aa: ASSDPASGFYEQY

j_call: TRBJ2-7
v_call: TRBV27
cdr3_aa: ASRTYEQY

j_call: TRBJ1-5
v_call: TRBV25-1
cdr3_aa: ASSRGQGYEPQH

j_call: TRBJ2-7
v_call: TRBV29-1
cdr3_aa: SVRLPTTYEQY

j_call: TRBJ2-3
v_call: TRBV5-4
cdr3_aa: ASTERLAGGSTDTQY

j_call: TRBJ1-4
v_call: TRBV3-1/TRBV3-2
cdr3_aa: ASSPPIAGPRQAKGEKLF

j_call: TRBJ2-5
v_call: TRBV19
cdr3_aa: ASSPQNQETQY

j_call: TRBJ2-1
v_call: TRBV6-2/TRBV6-3
cdr3_aa: ASSFPLVAGGVNEQF

j_call: TRBJ2-6
v_call: TRBV15
cdr3_aa: ATTPTTTYSGANVLT

j_call: TRBJ2-7
v_call: TRBV6-5
cdr3_aa: ASSYMLGHKYYEQY

j_call: TRBJ1-2
v_call: TRBV19
cdr3_aa: ASSPGGYANYGYT

j_call: TRBJ2-2
v_call: TRBV27
cdr3_aa: ASSLRQGAVGELF

j_call: TRBJ2-7
v_call: TRBV27
cdr3_aa: ASSGIGTALYEQY

j_call: TRBJ2-3
v_call: TRBV30
cdr3_aa: AWSATGRTDTQY

j_call: TRBJ2-5
v_call: TRBV5-1
cdr3_aa: ASSLGLAQETQY

j_call: TRBJ2-3
v_call: TRBV11-3
cdr3_aa: ASSRGQGASDTQY

j_call: TRBJ2-1
v_call: TRBV27
cdr3_aa: ASSLYAPGTSSPSYNEQF

j_call: TRBJ1-1
v_call: TRBV28
cdr3_aa: ASSLGGGRSTEAF

j_call: TRBJ2-2
v_call: TRBV9
cdr3_aa: ASSVGLAGGRGGLF

j_call: TRBJ2-7
v_call: TRBV10-3
cdr3_aa: AISPGTSGSYEQY

j_call: TRBJ1-4
v_call: TRBV14
cdr3_aa: ASSVQGSNEKLF

j_call: TRBJ1-6
v_call: TRBV20-1
cdr3_aa: SASPATSRGNSPLH

j_call: TRBJ2-7
v_call: TRBV24-1
cdr3_aa: ATSDPRQGHEQY

j_call: TRBJ1-2
v_call: TRBV5-1
cdr3_aa: ASSLDPIANYGYT

j_call: TRBJ1-2
v_call: TRBV18
cdr3_aa: ASSPQIGQEGSYGYT

j_call: TRBJ2-2
v_call: TRBV24-1
cdr3_aa: ATSDAGAGELFFH

j_call: TRBJ2-7
v_call: TRBV6-2/TRBV6-3
cdr3_aa: ASSYEGTGANEQY

j_call: TRBJ2-7
v_call: TRBV7-9
cdr3_aa: ASSPFTLGASYEQY